A selection of T cell receptor beta chains follows, all from one sample in a study of T-cell reconstitution after alpha-beta-depleted transplantation in children. TCRdb fed the PCR reads into MiXCR, producing one record per CDR3 protein. The table records hundreds of thousands of distinct CDR3 sequences, 16% of them present only once. Sequencing was performed on PBMCs from the stem cell graft donor, taken from the stem cell graft. These receptors originate from a human donor who donated a stem cell graft to a child with acute myeloid leukemia. The CDR3 runs from the conserved cysteine through the conserved F or W. The order of the fields is J gene, D gene, V gene, clone size, CDR3 DNA, CDR3 protein. The D gene is left open where the match is weak. The size field is filled for only some rows; it gives once, few, many or a size class.

TRBJ2-7,NA,TRBV12-3/TRBV12-4,many,TGTGCCAGCAGTTCCCTGCGGGGGCCCTACTACGAGCAGTACTTC,CASSSLRGPYYEQYF
TRBJ1-5,NA,TRBV20-1,many,TGCAGTGCTAGAGAGGGGGCTTATAGCAATCAGCCCCAGCATTTT,CSAREGAYSNQPQHF
TRBJ1-2,NA,TRBV29-1,many,TGCAGCGTTGTCCGGGGGGCACTGAATAACTATGGCTACACCTTC,CSVVRGALNNYGYTF
TRBJ2-5,TRBD2,TRBV20-1,many,TGCAGTGCTAGAGATACTAGGACTAGCGGCCAAGAGACCCAGTACTTC,CSARDTRTSGQETQYF
TRBJ1-5,NA,TRBV29-1,many,TGCAGCGTTCGGGGAAGCAATCAGCCCCAGCATTTT,CSVRGSNQPQHF
TRBJ1-1,NA,TRBV7-9,NA,TGTGCCAGCAGCCCCCCGGGGCCCGGGGACACTGAAGCTTTCTTT,CASSPPGPGDTEAFF
TRBJ2-5,NA,TRBV7-2,NA,TGTGCCGGCAGCTTAGCAGGGGATCAAGAGACCCAGTACTTC,CAGSLAGDQETQYF
TRBJ1-2,TRBD1,TRBV12-3/TRBV12-4,many,TGTGCCAGCAGTGTTGGGACAGCTAACTATGGCTACACCTTC,CASSVGTANYGYTF
TRBJ1-1,NA,TRBV6-1,NA,TGTGCCAGCAGCCCGACAGGTCCCACTGAAGCTTTCTTT,CASSPTGPTEAFF
TRBJ1-2,TRBD1,TRBV18,NA,TGTGCCAGCTCGTCCCGGGACAGCAGTTATGGCTACACCTTC,CASSSRDSSYGYTF
TRBJ2-5,NA,TRBV10-3,many,TGTGCCATCAGTGAGGCGACAGATGAGACCCAGTACTTC,CAISEATDETQYF
TRBJ1-2,NA,TRBV20-1,few,TGCAGTGCTCCGATATGGGGTGGCTACACCTTC,CSAPIWGGYTF
TRBJ2-2,NA,TRBV20-1,many,TGCAGTGCTAGACCCTCGGGGAGGCTGAACACCGGGGAGCTGTTTTTT,CSARPSGRLNTGELFF
TRBJ2-1,NA,TRBV20-1,NA,TGCAGTGCTAGAGTCTCCCCCCAGGGTGGCTACAATGAGCAGTTCTTC,CSARVSPQGGYNEQFF
TRBJ2-1,TRBD1,TRBV18,few,TGTGCCAGCCTTGGGACAGGGTACAATGAGCAGTTCTTC,CASLGTGYNEQFF
TRBJ2-5,TRBD1,TRBV5-1,many,TGCGCCAGCAATCGTACCACGACAGGGCCACAAGAGACCCAGTACTTC,CASNRTTTGPQETQYF
TRBJ2-4,TRBD1,TRBV20-1,many,TGCAGTGCCGCCGTGACAGGGGGCATGGGCAAAAACATTCAGTACTTC,CSAAVTGGMGKNIQYF
TRBJ2-5,NA,TRBV7-2,few,TGTGCCAGCAGCTTAACCGGACATCGTGAGACCCAGTACTTC,CASSLTGHRETQYF
TRBJ2-1,NA,TRBV20-1,many,TGCAGTGCTAGTTCGGGACTCAATGAGCAGTTCTTC,CSASSGLNEQFF